This TCR beta chain was retrieved from a study of liver allograft versus peripheral blood T cells. Turning to the study itself: Blood and transplanted-liver T cell receptor repertoires from recipients were compared.

TCRdb re-analysed the reads in MiXCR, keeping a single row per CDR3 protein. The sample carries several thousand distinct CDR3 sequences, approximately 15% recorded once. This clonotype is medium-sized in the sample. This TCR was sampled from a human patient who had a liver transplant. The T cells may come from the graft donor.

DNA for the CDR3: TGCAGTGCTACTCAGGGCGGCTATGGCTACACCTTC. As protein: CSATQGGYGYTF. The rearrangement uses TRBV20-1 and TRBJ1-2; D perhaps matches TRBD1 (5 bases). V lost 4 bases and J 4 bases, leaving 10 bases between the germline ends. The CDR3 covers 12 residues. The V gene's germline CDR1 is DFQATT and CDR2 SNEGSKA (reference sequence).